The clone carrying this TCR beta chain was seen a few times. Its antigen is unknown. This entry comes from a study of T cell repertoires in cytomegalovirus infection. Study summary: Recently identified HLA-C-restricted CMV epitopes were among the peptides used. An indication of both CMV infection and matching HLA type came from public TCR beta signatures. Study results and caveats: What dominated the ex vivo response were HLA-C-restricted CMV-specific TCR beta clonotypes. Summed frequency of shared TCR beta families picked out CMV carriers who also had the relevant HLA.

TCRdb re-called the reads with MiXCR, one entry per CDR3 protein. In the table there are some 940,000 distinct CDR3 sequences, around 29% of which are singletons. Sample: cultured CD8+ T cells from PBMCs, taken from culture after CMV antigen stimulation. The origin of this receptor is a human donor in good health (CMV status not recorded). Some clones in this sample may be carry-over from other donors' samples.

The chain's CDR3 is CASSLARLGTEAFF. CDR3 bases: TGTGCCAGCAGTTTAGCCAGGCTGGGGACTGAAGCTTTCTTT. The chain recombines TRBV12-3 or TRBV12-4 with TRBJ1-1; no firm D call. V lost 0 bases and J lost 5, with 10 bases in between. The CDR3 has 14 amino acids.